There are many counts of the clone carrying this T cell receptor (beta chain). Its antigen is unknown. TCRdb called the 5' RACE reads again in MiXCR, with one record for every CDR3 protein. The repertoire holds fewer than 30,000 distinct CDR3 sequences, with more than 5.5% as singletons. The V gene lost 6 bases and the J gene lost 4 bases, with 16 bases spanning the gap. The germline gives CDR1 SNHLY, CDR2 FYNNEI. CDR3 length: 15 residues. This entry comes from a study of spatial heterogeneity in lung cancer. The time point: sample taken at primary tumor resection. Tumor, nontumor lung or frozen PBMC supplied whole RNA, sequenced without sorting. Study-wide results and limits: Numbers of ubiquitous and regional expanded TCRs tracked ubiquitous and regional nonsynonymous mutation counts, respectively. In tumors, expanded intratumoral alpha and beta TCR counts tracked mutation counts.

The clonotype originates from a male donor with early-stage non-small cell lung cancer. This chain joins TRBV2 and TRBJ1-3; possible D gene TRBD1, 5 bases. The sample in question was lung tumor tissue, obtained at surgery. In DNA, the CDR3 is TGTGCCAGCAGGACCGGGGGATTGTTGGGAAACACCATATATTTT. Translating gives CASRTGGLLGNTIYF. Full variable domain (missing parts from reference TRBV2 and TRBJ1-3): EPEVTQTPSHQVTQMGQEVILRCVPISNHLYFYWYRQILGQKVEFLVSFYNNEISEKSEIFDDQFSVERPDGSNFTLKIRSTKLEDSAMYFCASRTGGLLGNTIYFGEGSWLTVV.